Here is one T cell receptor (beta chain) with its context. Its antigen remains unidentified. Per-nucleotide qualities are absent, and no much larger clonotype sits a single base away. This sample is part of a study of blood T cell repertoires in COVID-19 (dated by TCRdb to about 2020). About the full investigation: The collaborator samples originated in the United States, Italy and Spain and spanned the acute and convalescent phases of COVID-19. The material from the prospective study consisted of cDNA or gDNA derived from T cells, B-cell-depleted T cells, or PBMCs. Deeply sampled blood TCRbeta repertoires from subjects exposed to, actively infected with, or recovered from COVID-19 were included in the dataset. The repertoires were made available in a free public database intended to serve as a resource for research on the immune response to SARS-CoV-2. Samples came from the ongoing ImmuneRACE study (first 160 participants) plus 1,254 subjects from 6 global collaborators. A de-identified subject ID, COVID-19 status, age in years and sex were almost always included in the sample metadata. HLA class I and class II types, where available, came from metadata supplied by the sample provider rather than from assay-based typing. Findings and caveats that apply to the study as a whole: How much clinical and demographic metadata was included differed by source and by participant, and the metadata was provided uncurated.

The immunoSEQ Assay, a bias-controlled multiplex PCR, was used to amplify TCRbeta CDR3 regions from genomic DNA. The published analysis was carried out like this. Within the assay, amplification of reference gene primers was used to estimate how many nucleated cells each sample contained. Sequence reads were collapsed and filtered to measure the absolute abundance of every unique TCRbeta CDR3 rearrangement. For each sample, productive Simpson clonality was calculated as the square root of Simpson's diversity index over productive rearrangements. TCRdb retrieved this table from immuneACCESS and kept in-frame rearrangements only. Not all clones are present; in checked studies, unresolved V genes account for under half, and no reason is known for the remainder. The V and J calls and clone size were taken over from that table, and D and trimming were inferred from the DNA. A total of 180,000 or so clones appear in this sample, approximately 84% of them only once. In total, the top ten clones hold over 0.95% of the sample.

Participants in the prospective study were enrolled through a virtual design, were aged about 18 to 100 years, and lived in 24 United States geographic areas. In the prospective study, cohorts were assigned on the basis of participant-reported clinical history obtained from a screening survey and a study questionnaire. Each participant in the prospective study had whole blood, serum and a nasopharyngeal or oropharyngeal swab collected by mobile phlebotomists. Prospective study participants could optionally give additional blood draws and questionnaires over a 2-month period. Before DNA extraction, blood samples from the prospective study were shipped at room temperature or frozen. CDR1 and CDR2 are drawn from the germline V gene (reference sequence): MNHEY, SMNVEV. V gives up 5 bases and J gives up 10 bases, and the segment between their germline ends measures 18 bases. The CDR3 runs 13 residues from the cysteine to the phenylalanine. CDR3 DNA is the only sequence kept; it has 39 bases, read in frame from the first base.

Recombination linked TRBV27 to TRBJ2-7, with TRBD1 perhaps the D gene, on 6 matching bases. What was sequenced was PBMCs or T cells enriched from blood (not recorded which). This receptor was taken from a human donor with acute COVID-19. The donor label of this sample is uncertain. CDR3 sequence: CASSPPDRYPQYF. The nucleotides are TGTGCCAGCAGTCCTCCAGACAGGTACCCCCAGTACTTC.